The 9 T cell receptor beta chains listed next were all sequenced from one sample in a study of blood T cells in healthy people across ages. For the second PCR, which ran for 7 to 11 cycles, a sample-barcoded 5' primer and a J-beta primer mix were used. MiXCR was run by TCRdb on the 5' RACE reads, yielding one entry per CDR3 protein. The sample includes 1.5 million to 2 million distinct CDR3 sequences, 34% of them seen just once. Sequences were obtained from blood. Receptors were obtained from a woman in her 30s in good health.

The chain couples TRBV7-9 to TRBJ2-7; the D is unclear. This CDR3 is 14 amino acids long. V was clipped by 1 base and J by 3 bases, with 10 bases between them. CDR1 and CDR2 from the germline V gene are SEHNR and FQNEAQ (reference sequence). CDR3 loop: CASSLETGIYEQYF. The CDR3, as DNA: TGTGCCAGCAGCTTAGAGACTGGGATCTACGAGCAGTACTTC.

This clonotype was found many times. This chain joins TRBV9 and TRBJ2-7; a weak D match, TRBD2 (6 bases). Trimming left V 0 bases short and J 1 base short, with 11 bases between. The CDR3 consists of 15 residues. Per germline, CDR1 SGDLS and CDR2 YYNGEE. CDR3 in DNA: TGTGCCAGCAGCGTAGTTCCGGGGGAATCCTACGAGCAGTACTTC. It specifies CASSVVPGESYEQYF. Combining the CDR3 with reference TRBV9 and TRBJ2-7 gives the whole variable domain DSGVTQTPKHLITATGQRVTLRCSPRSGDLSVYWYQQSLDQGLQFLIQYYNGEERAKGNILERFSAQQFPDLHSELNLSSLELGDSALYFCASSVVPGESYEQYFGPGTRLTVT.

The chain couples TRBV6-1 to TRBJ1-3; TRBD1 is a possible D gene (5 bases). Trimming pared 6 bases from V and 0 bases from J, leaving 12 bases between. CDR1 is MNHNS and CDR2 is SASEGT in the germline V gene. The CDR3 is 15 amino acids. CDR3 loop: CASRTVPYSGNTIYF. The DNA of the CDR3 is TGTGCCAGCAGGACAGTGCCCTACTCTGGAAACACCATATATTTT.

This clonotype was found many times. The rearrangement joins TRBV20-1 to TRBJ2-5; 9 positions match TRBD2. Germline V gene data show CDR1 as DFQATT and CDR2 as SNEGSKA (reference sequence). V lost 0 bases to trimming and J lost 10 bases; unmatched junction nucleotides: 9. The CDR3 loop spans 14 amino acids. DNA of the CDR3: TGCAGTGCTAGAGATGGCTCTAGCGGGGTGCTCCAGTACTTC. Protein: CSARDGSSGVLQYF.

This clonotype was detected only once. The chain couples TRBV29-1 to TRBJ1-1; TRBD1 is a possible D gene (6 bases). Trimming removed 7 bases from V and 1 base from J, with 16 bases in between. Per germline, CDR1 SQVTM and CDR2 ANQGSEA. This CDR3 contains 14 residues. This CDR3 is CSADRSLSNTEAFF. In DNA, the CDR3 is TGCAGCGCAGACAGGAGTTTGTCGAACACTGAAGCTTTCTTT.

This clonotype came up a few times. V and J are TRBV2 and TRBJ2-1, with 8 positions matching TRBD2. The CDR3 totals 16 residues. Germline V gives CDR1 SNHLY, CDR2 FYNNEI. After removal of 2 bases from V and 0 bases from J, the junction contained 3 bases not matched to a gene. The DNA for the CDR3 is TGTGCCAGCAGTGAACAGCGGGGGAGCTCCTACAATGAGCAGTTCTTC. Translating it yields CASSEQRGSSYNEQFF. The complete variable domain, with remaining parts taken from reference TRBV2 and TRBJ2-1, reads EPEVTQTPSHQVTQMGQEVILRCVPISNHLYFYWYRQILGQKVEFLVSFYNNEISEKSEIFDDQFSVERPDGSNFTLKIRSTKLEDSAMYFCASSEQRGSSYNEQFFGPGTRLTVL.

The chain couples TRBV11-2 to TRBJ1-2; 9 positions match TRBD1. This CDR3 region has 15 residues. Germline CDR1 SGHAT, CDR2 FQNNGV. The trim removed 5 bases at V and 3 bases at J, leaving 7 bases unmatched. The CDR3 DNA reads TGTGCCAGCAGCCTAGGACAGGGGAGGGACTATGGCTACACCTTC. Protein: CASSLGQGRDYGYTF.

Concerning this clonotype: Relative to the germline gene, one junction end is altered; a read error may explain this. This chain connects TRBV4-1 to TRBJ2-1; maybe TRBD2 (5 bases). This CDR3 comprises 16 residues. Per the germline V gene, CDR1 is MGHRA and CDR2 is YSYEKL. The CDR3 coding sequence is TGCGCCAGCGGCCAACTGGACTTGCTAGTCTACAATGAGCAGTTCTTC. Residues: CASGQLDLLVYNEQFF.

In regard to this clonotype: At one boundary the junction diverges from the germline segment, which might be a read error. The chain combines TRBV28 with TRBJ1-2, with D possibly matching TRBD1 (5 bases). The CDR3 is 14 amino acids. CDR1 is MDHEN and CDR2 is SYDVKM in the germline V gene. The CDR3 DNA sequence: TGTGCCAGCAGGTTATCGGGCAGGGACTCGGGCTACACCTTC. Translating gives CASRLSGRDSGYTF.